A single sample gave rise to the 27 T cell receptor beta chains below, sequenced in a study of cytomegalovirus exposure and HLA in healthy donors. The primer mix had 60 Vbeta and 13 Jbeta primers. Assay: immunoSEQ multiplex PCR; the TCRdb copy retains only in-frame clones and omits some. The sample has some 250,000 clones, roughly 87% seen once. Sample: PBMCs. Receptor source: a middle-aged woman in good health and CMV-seropositive.

CDR3 region: CASAPAELQETQYF. In nucleotides, the CDR3 is TGTGCCAGCGCTCCTGCGGAGCTCCAAGAGACCCAGTACTTC. V is TRBV27 and J is TRBJ2-5; no clear D. Trimming removed 8 bases from V and 1 base from J, with 14 bases in between. Per the germline V gene, CDR1 is MNHEY and CDR2 is SMNVEV (reference sequence). This CDR3 is 14 amino acids long.

The genes are TRBV9 and TRBJ1-1; weak D call: TRBD1 (5 bases). Trimming took 3 bases from V and 1 from J, leaving 19 bases between them. Germline assignment: CDR1 SGDLS and CDR2 YYNGEE. CDR3 size: 17 residues. CDR3 in DNA: TGTGCCAGCAGCGCCCCACGAGGAGGGGAGCGGAACACTGAAGCTTTCTTT. This sequence encodes CASSAPRGGERNTEAFF.

This clone was observed once. The rearrangement joins TRBV9 to TRBJ2-1; perhaps TRBD1 as D (6 bases). The germline CDR1 and CDR2 sequences are SGDLS and YYNGEE. CDR3 size: 16 residues. Trimming cost V 0 bases and J 4 bases, with 14 bases left between them. The CDR3 nucleotides are TGTGCCAGCAGCGTAGAGCCCCGGACAGTGTACAATGAGCAGTTCTTC. It yields the protein CASSVEPRTVYNEQFF.

A note on this clone: Just one base apart from a much larger clone, this may be a read error. The chain joins TRBV7-2 to TRBJ1-1; D unclear. In germline, CDR1 is SGHTA, CDR2 FQGNSA. The CDR3 extends over 15 amino acids. Trimming pared 4 bases from V and 0 bases from J, leaving 12 bases between. The CDR3 region has the DNA TGTGCCAGCAGCTCCCGGACGGGGATGAACACTGAAGCTTTCTTT. Translation gives CASSSRTGMNTEAFF.

This chain connects TRBV28 to TRBJ1-5, with D unclear. Trimming stripped 10 bases from V and 0 bases from J, with 13 bases between. CDR3 length: 14 amino acids. Per germline, CDR1 MDHEN and CDR2 SYDVKM. CDR3 loop: CATLGDNSNQPQHF. In DNA form, the CDR3 reads TGTGCCACCCTCGGGGATAATAGCAATCAGCCCCAGCATTTT.

The chain employs TRBV7-2 and TRBJ2-2; 9 bases are a match to TRBD1. The CDR3 is 17 residues long. V gave up 5 bases and J gave up 4 bases; unmatched junction bases: 11. The germline CDR1 and CDR2 sequences are SGHTA and FQGNSA. CDR3: CASSLDNRGPSTGELFF. The CDR3 DNA reads as TGTGCCAGCAGCCTCGATAACAGGGGGCCGAGCACCGGGGAGCTGTTTTTT.

This sequence joins TRBV27 and TRBJ2-1; perhaps TRBD2 as D (6 bases). V lost 1 base and J 2 bases, leaving 9 bases between the germline ends. This CDR3 is 15 amino acids long. The germline gives CDR1 MNHEY, CDR2 SMNVEV (reference sequence). CDR3 loop: CASSLYGRAYNEQFF. CDR3 nucleotide sequence: TGTGCCAGCAGTTTATACGGGAGAGCCTACAATGAGCAGTTCTTC.

The chain employs TRBV27 and TRBJ2-5; 8 bases fit TRBD1. The end of the DNA is better explained by TRBJ2-7, so the J call may be wrong. This CDR3 comprises 15 residues. Per the germline V gene, CDR1 is MNHEY and CDR2 is SMNVEV (reference sequence). Written as DNA, the CDR3 is TGTGCCAGCAGTCTCCGGGACAGGTATCCCTACGAGCAGTACTTC. This encodes CASSLRDRYPYEQYF.

This chain uses TRBV7-9 with TRBJ2-1; a weak D match, TRBD1 (5 bases). Germline V CDR1 and CDR2: SEHNR, FQNEAQ (reference sequence). Trimming shortened V by 3 bases and J by 4 bases, and 7 bases separated the two germline ends. The CDR3 loop spans 13 amino acids. This CDR3 is CASSFRQYNEQFF. CDR3 in DNA: TGTGCCAGCAGCTTTCGACAGTACAATGAGCAGTTCTTC.

The DNA for the CDR3 is TGTGCCAGCAGTTACTCGGAGTGGGGCTACGAGCAGTACTTC. The encoded protein is CASSYSEWGYEQYF. The chain uses TRBV6-5 and TRBJ2-5; D is uncertain. The DNA end is more similar to TRBJ2-7, so the J call may be wrong. Per germline, CDR1 MNHEY and CDR2 SVGAGI. The CDR3 has 14 residues.

The chain links TRBV11-3 to TRBJ2-3, with D unclear. With 3 bases removed from V and 0 bases from J, the gap between germline ends came to 7 bases. Germline V gene sequence: CDR1 SGHNT, CDR2 YENEEA. The CDR3 extends over 14 amino acids. CDR3 protein: CASSLYRSTDTQYF. The DNA of the CDR3 is TGTGCCAGCAGCTTGTATCGTAGCACAGATACGCAGTATTTT.

The table lists this clone with a few counts. The chain is built from TRBV2 and TRBJ2-5; 10 bases are a match to TRBD1. Germline-derived CDR1 and CDR2 are SNHLY and FYNNEI. This CDR3 has 15 amino acids. Trimming removed 5 bases from V and 5 bases from J; junction bases left unmatched: 8. The CDR3 is CASSNSGQGKETQYF. The CDR3 DNA reads TGTGCCAGCAGTAACTCGGGACAGGGGAAGGAGACCCAGTACTTC.

The DNA for the CDR3 is TGTGCCACCGTAGGGGATAGCTCCTACGAGCAGTACTTC. This sequence encodes CATVGDSSYEQYF. The rearrangement joins TRBV10-3 to TRBJ2-7; TRBD1 might be the D (5 bases). The CDR3 is 13 residues long. Deletions cut 10 bases from V and 0 bases from J, with 13 bases between. Per germline, CDR1 ENHRY and CDR2 SYGVKD.

This clone was detected a few times. The genes are TRBV7-2 and TRBJ1-1; 7 bases line up with TRBD1. This CDR3 spans 15 amino acids. CDR1 and CDR2 (germline): SGHTA, FQGNSA. V trimming: 1 base; J trimming: 2 bases; junction bases outside the gene matches: 4. Written as DNA, the CDR3 is TGTGCCAGCAGCTTAGGAGGGGGCTATAACACTGAAGCTTTCTTT. Translation: CASSLGGGYNTEAFF.

The V gene is TRBV20-1, the J gene TRBJ2-7; possibly TRBD2 for D (5 bases). The germline V gene has CDR1 DFQATT and CDR2 SNEGSKA (reference sequence). The ends were cut back, 3 bases at V and 4 bases at J, with 7 bases in the middle. This CDR3 region has 11 residues. The DNA for the CDR3 is TGCAGTGCTAGCGGGGTTTACGAGCAGTACTTC. Its translation: CSASGVYEQYF.

V gene TRBV7-9 combines with J gene TRBJ2-5; 9 bases fit TRBD1. The tail of the sequence fits TRBJ2-7 better, so the J call may be wrong. Germline assignment: CDR1 SEHNR and CDR2 FQNEAQ (reference sequence). There are 16 residues in the CDR3. The CDR3 spells CASSTGTGGSSYEQYF. The DNA of the CDR3 is TGTGCCAGCAGCACCGGAACAGGGGGCTCCTCCTACGAGCAGTACTTC.

This clone was counted only a few times. The CDR3: CASSLWDRGEAFF. CDR3 in DNA: TGTGCCAGCAGCCTCTGGGACAGGGGAGAAGCTTTCTTT. V and J are TRBV27 and TRBJ1-1; 10 bases line up with TRBD1. V shed 6 bases and J 8 bases; nucleotides not matched to a gene: 6. The germline V gene encodes CDR1 MNHEY and CDR2 SMNVEV (reference sequence). The CDR3 loop spans 13 amino acids.

This clone has just one count. The rearrangement links TRBV11-3 to TRBJ2-2; the D gene is possibly TRBD2 (6 bases). Trimming shortened V by 1 base and J by 6 bases, and 9 bases separated the two germline ends. The CDR3 consists of 14 residues. The germline V gene encodes CDR1 SGHNT and CDR2 YENEEA. CDR3 sequence: CASSLGGDSGELFF. The CDR3 DNA follows: TGTGCCAGCAGCTTAGGGGGGGATTCCGGGGAGCTGTTTTTT.

The chain carries TRBV6-7 and TRBJ2-5, with TRBD1 identical over 10 bases. TRBJ2-7 explains the end of the DNA better; the J call may be wrong. TRBV6-7 is marked as an open reading frame, function uncertain. This CDR3 is built from 14 residues. DNA for the CDR3: TGTGCCAGCAGTTACGGACAGGGGGCCTACGAGCAGTACTTC. Translating gives CASSYGQGAYEQYF.

V gene TRBV6-5 combines with J gene TRBJ1-3, with D maybe TRBD1 (5 bases). Germline assignment: CDR1 MNHEY and CDR2 SVGAGI. This CDR3 has 13 residues. The ends were cut back, 11 bases at V and 0 bases at J, with 11 bases in the middle. The CDR3 DNA reads TGTGCCGCTACTCAGGGCTCTGGAAACACCATATATTTT. Encoded protein: CAATQGSGNTIYF.

The genes are TRBV4-2 and TRBJ2-1; 9 nucleotides line up with TRBD2. V dropped 1 base and J dropped 4; count of bases not matched to a gene: 2. CDR1 is LGHNA, CDR2 YNFKEQ, per germline. CDR3 length: 15 amino acids. CDR3: CASSQGLAGYNEQFF. CDR3 coding DNA: TGTGCCAGCAGCCAAGGGCTAGCGGGATACAATGAGCAGTTCTTC.

The chain is built from TRBV15 and TRBJ1-4; D unresolved. The CDR3 consists of 15 residues. The V gene lost 0 bases and the J gene lost 8 bases, with 13 bases spanning the gap. CDR1 and CDR2 (germline): LNHNV, YYDKDF (reference sequence). The CDR3: CATSRDILGGEKLFF. The CDR3 DNA follows: TGTGCCACCAGCAGAGATATACTAGGAGGGGAAAAACTGTTTTTT.

This rearrangement joins TRBV19 to TRBJ2-1; possible D gene TRBD1, 5 bases. Germline V gene data show CDR1 as LNHDA and CDR2 as SQIVND (reference sequence). Trimming pared 4 bases from V and 0 bases from J, leaving 31 bases between. This CDR3 spans 22 amino acids. CDR3 sequence: CASSTPLGWVGAATSSYNEQFF. CDR3 coding DNA: TGTGCCAGTAGTACTCCTCTGGGTTGGGTTGGGGCAGCCACGAGCTCCTACAATGAGCAGTTCTTC.

V is TRBV5-1 and J is TRBJ2-3; 8 nucleotides align to TRBD2. The J segment lost 3 bases and the V segment lost 4 bases, leaving 10 bases of the junction unmatched. CDR1 is SGHRS and CDR2 is YFSETQ in the germline V gene. CDR3 length: 16 residues. This chain's CDR3 is CASSPEDSGATDTQYF. CDR3 DNA: TGCGCCAGCAGCCCGGAGGATAGCGGGGCAACAGATACGCAGTATTTT.

This chain connects TRBV7-8 to TRBJ2-1; D gene unclear. The CDR3 runs to 11 residues. Germline V gene data show CDR1 as SGHVS and CDR2 as FQNEAQ. V lost 3 bases to trimming and J lost 8 bases, with 5 bases between them. Written as DNA, the CDR3 is TGTGCCAGCAGCTTCAGTTATGAGCAGTTCTTC. Protein sequence: CASSFSYEQFF.

The chain uses TRBV19 and TRBJ1-5, with 8 bases identical to TRBD1. Per germline, CDR1 LNHDA and CDR2 SQIVND (reference sequence). The ends lost 5 bases at V and 4 bases at J; junction bases unmatched: 4. This CDR3 has 14 residues. CDR3 sequence: CASSWTGKNQPQHF. In DNA form, the CDR3 reads TGTGCCAGTAGTTGGACAGGGAAGAATCAGCCCCAGCATTTT.

The CDR3 protein is CSASDSYEQYF. DNA for the CDR3: TGCAGTGCTAGTGACAGCTACGAGCAGTACTTC. The V call is TRBV20-1, the J call TRBJ2-5; D is possibly TRBD1 (5 bases). The J call may be mistaken, given a closer DNA end match to TRBJ2-7. CDR1 is DFQATT, CDR2 SNEGSKA, per germline (reference sequence). The CDR3 is 11 residues long.